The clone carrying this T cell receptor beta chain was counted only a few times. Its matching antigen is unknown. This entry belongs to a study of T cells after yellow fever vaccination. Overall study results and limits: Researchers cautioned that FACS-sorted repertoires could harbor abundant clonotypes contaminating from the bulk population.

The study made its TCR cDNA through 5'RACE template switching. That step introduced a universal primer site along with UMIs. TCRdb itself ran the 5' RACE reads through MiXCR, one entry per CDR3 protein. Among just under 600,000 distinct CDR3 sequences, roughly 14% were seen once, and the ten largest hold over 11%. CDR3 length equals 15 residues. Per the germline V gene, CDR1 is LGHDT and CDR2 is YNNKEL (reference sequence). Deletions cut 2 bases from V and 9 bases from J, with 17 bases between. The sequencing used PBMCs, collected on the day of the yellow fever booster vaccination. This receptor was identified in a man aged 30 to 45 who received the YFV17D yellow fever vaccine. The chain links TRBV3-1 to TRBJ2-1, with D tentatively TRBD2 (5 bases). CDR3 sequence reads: CASSQRELYRGEQFF. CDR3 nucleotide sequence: TGTGCCAGCAGCCAAAGGGAGCTTTACCGCGGTGAGCAGTTCTTC.